The next 14 T cell receptor beta chains were all read from a single sample in a study of CD8+ T cells in alopecia areata. Sample treatment: oral pan-JAK inhibitor, 5-10 mg twice daily. cDNA reverse transcribed from extracted RNA served as the sequencing template. Assay used: immunoSEQ multiplex PCR; TCRdb lists only in-frame clones, some missing. The table lists roughly 200,000 clones, roughly 50% of them singletons, with about 12% in the top ten. The starting material was CD8+ T cells sorted from blood, obtained at week 24, from a patient treated with tofacitinib. The receptors were sampled from a human donor with alopecia areata.

This chain uses TRBV12-5 with TRBJ1-1; a weak D match, TRBD1 (5 bases). Germline V CDR1 and CDR2: LGHNT, FRNRAP. The CDR3 loop spans 16 amino acids. V was pared by 3 bases and J by 0 bases, with 14 bases between. The CDR3 DNA is TGTGCTAGTGGTTTAGTCCCCCTGGGGGTGAACACTGAAGCTTTCTTT. This gives the protein CASGLVPLGVNTEAFF.

This chain joins TRBV7-9 and TRBJ2-7; 8 nucleotides line up with TRBD1. Germline V gene data show CDR1 as SEHNR and CDR2 as FQNEAQ (reference sequence). The CDR3 totals 13 residues. Trimming at V came to 4 bases and at J to 3 bases, leaving 2 bases not matched to a gene. CDR3: CASSSTGGYEQYF. As DNA, the CDR3 is TGTGCCAGCAGCTCCACAGGGGGCTACGAGCAGTACTTC.

The rearrangement joins TRBV4-2 to TRBJ1-1, with D possibly being TRBD1 (6 bases). Germline V gene lookup returns CDR1 LGHNA and CDR2 YNFKEQ. CDR3 length equals 14 residues. The V gene lost 4 bases and the J gene lost 0 bases, with 9 bases spanning the gap. The CDR3 protein is CASSLGTLNTEAFF. CDR3 DNA sequence: TGTGCCAGCAGCCTTGGGACATTGAACACTGAAGCTTTCTTT.

This chain links TRBV9 with TRBJ2-6; D is unresolved. Germline values: CDR1 SGDLS, CDR2 YYNGEE. The ends were cut back, 3 bases at V and 0 bases at J, with 1 base in the middle. The CDR3 is made up of 13 amino acids. The DNA for the CDR3 is TGTGCCAGCAGCGCCTCTGGGGCCAACGTCCTGACTTTC. It specifies CASSASGANVLTF.

This chain connects TRBV4-1 to TRBJ1-4; D gene unclear. The V gene's germline CDR1 is MGHRA and CDR2 YSYEKL. This CDR3 contains 11 residues. With 1 base removed from V and 7 bases from J, the gap between germline ends came to 1 base. This CDR3 reads CASSQAEKLFF. In DNA, the CDR3 is TGCGCCAGCAGCCAAGCTGAAAAACTGTTTTTT.

The V call is TRBV2, the J call TRBJ2-7, with D unresolved. Germline V CDR1 and CDR2: SNHLY, FYNNEI. V shed 3 bases and J shed 2 bases, with 14 bases lying between them. CDR3 length: 15 amino acids. The CDR3 sequence is CASSDSVGGAYEQYF. The CDR3 bases are TGTGCCAGCAGTGATTCTGTTGGTGGGGCCTACGAGCAGTACTTC. The whole variable domain, remainder taken from reference TRBV2 and TRBJ2-7, is EPEVTQTPSHQVTQMGQEVILRCVPISNHLYFYWYRQILGQKVEFLVSFYNNEISEKSEIFDDQFSVERPDGSNFTLKIRSTKLEDSAMYFCASSDSVGGAYEQYFGPGTRLTVT.

The rearrangement joins TRBV9 to TRBJ2-3; D unclear. The V end lost 4 bases, the J end lost 6 bases, and 9 bases lay between the germline ends. The V gene's germline CDR1 is SGDLS and CDR2 YYNGEE. The CDR3 loop spans 12 amino acids. This CDR3 is CASSQSVDTQYF. The CDR3 DNA follows: TGTGCCAGCAGCCAATCTGTGGATACGCAGTATTTT.

This clone was observed a few times. The J gene is TRBJ2-3, the V gene TRBV4-1, with TRBD2 matching 7 bases. Germline V lookup: CDR1 MGHRA, CDR2 YSYEKL. The V segment lost 2 bases and the J segment 4 bases; nucleotides outside the gene matches: 12. CDR3 size: 17 residues. The CDR3 DNA is TGCGCCAGCAGCCAACCTGAGCGGGGAGCCCTGCCAGATACGCAGTATTTT. This sequence encodes CASSQPERGALPDTQYF.

The rearrangement links TRBV15 to TRBJ1-2; 8 bases line up with TRBD1. Germline V gene data show CDR1 as LNHNV and CDR2 as YYDKDF (reference sequence). With 5 bases clipped from V and 4 bases from J, the junction kept 6 bases outside the gene matches. This CDR3 has 14 amino acids. CDR3 protein: CATSPRQGSYGYTF. CDR3 sequence (DNA): TGTGCCACCAGCCCGCGACAGGGGAGCTATGGCTACACCTTC.

V is TRBV2 and J is TRBJ2-1; D might be TRBD1 (5 bases). The CDR3 covers 16 residues. Per the germline V gene, CDR1 is SNHLY and CDR2 is FYNNEI. Trimming took 3 bases from V and 2 from J, leaving 14 bases between them. The CDR3 DNA reads TGTGCCAGCAGTGATACCCCAGGGAAAACCTACAATGAGCAGTTCTTC. Protein product: CASSDTPGKTYNEQFF.

This clone was detected a few times. The V gene is TRBV29-1, the J gene TRBJ2-7, with 10 bases matching TRBD1. This CDR3 spans 16 amino acids. J was trimmed by 3 bases and V by 0 bases; bases with no gene match: 8. The germline V gene encodes CDR1 SQVTM and CDR2 ANQGSEA. In DNA form, the CDR3 reads TGCAGCGTTGAAGATAGGGGACAGGGGCTAAACTACGAGCAGTACTTC. Encoded protein: CSVEDRGQGLNYEQYF.

The chain couples TRBV20-1 to TRBJ2-1; 8 bases fit TRBD2. V lost 3 bases and J lost 9; bases outside the gene matches: 1. This CDR3 region has 11 residues. Germline V CDR1 and CDR2: DFQATT, SNEGSKA (reference sequence). The CDR3 region has the DNA TGCAGTGCTAGCGGGGGGGGTGAGCAGTTCTTC. Protein sequence: CSASGGGEQFF.

This clone was detected a few times. The chain carries TRBV29-1 and TRBJ1-1; no clear D. This CDR3 has 11 residues. V lost 5 bases and J lost 5, with 9 bases in between. Germline CDR1 SQVTM, CDR2 ANQGSEA. The CDR3 DNA is TGCAGCGTTTGGAGCGGTACTGAAGCTTTCTTT. Protein: CSVWSGTEAFF. Complete variable domain (other parts from reference TRBV29-1 and TRBJ1-1): SAVISQKPSRDICQRGTSLTIQCQVDSQVTMMFWYRQQPGQSLTLIATANQGSEATYESGFVIDKFPISRPNLTFSTLTVSNMSPEDSSIYLCSVWSGTEAFFGQGTRLTVV.

This chain joins TRBV12-5 and TRBJ2-5, with D tentatively TRBD1 (6 bases). The germline V gene encodes CDR1 LGHNT and CDR2 FRNRAP. CDR3 length equals 17 residues. With 0 bases removed from V and 3 bases from J, the gap between germline ends came to 17 bases. The CDR3, as DNA: TGTGCTAGTGGTTTGGTACCCGGACGGGACACTAAAGAGACCCAGTACTTC. This encodes CASGLVPGRDTKETQYF.